This paragraph reports one T cell receptor beta chain. Its antigen specificity is not known. No much larger clonotype is one base removed from it; base qualities were not supplied. The source of the sample is a study of T cell responses to AZD1222 COVID-19 vaccine (dated by TCRdb to about 2021). Looking at the study overall: TCR sequencing was performed for over 230 trial participants, of whom roughly 200 were given two doses of AZD1222 and roughly 25 were given two doses of MenACWY control vaccine. Trial participants were enrolled by age into subgroups of 18-55, 56-69 and 70-plus years, and about 150, 27 and 61 TCR-sequenced participants, respectively, were included in these subgroups.

The time point label here, explained by the study, means: about 28 days (+/-7) after the second vaccine dose. The treatment or condition tag for this specimen amounts to: meningococcal conjugate vaccine given as trial control. The vaccinee samples were drawn from two UK trials, COV001 and COV002, one of which was a single-blind randomized controlled phase 2/3 trial testing AZD1222 (ChAdOx1 nCoV-19) in healthy adults. For TCRbeta chain sequencing, PBMC samples were collected from trial participants at day 0 and at day 28 after the second dose. Trimming costs V 2 bases and J 7 bases, and their ends lie 14 bases apart. CDR1 GTSNPN and CDR2 SVGIG are derived from the germline V gene (reference sequence). Including the terminal cysteine and phenylalanine, the CDR3 comprises 13 residues. The kept DNA is CDR3 alone, 39 bases in frame from the first base. The CDR3 regions of human TCRbeta chains were analyzed by immunosequencing. The paper's data handling went like this. TCRs in the repertoires were compared against a reference library of SARS-CoV-2-specific TCRs that had been generated with the MIRA antigen-specificity platform. Breadth meant the fraction of unique TCRs that were SARS-CoV-2-associated, whereas depth meant the fraction of total T cells that were SARS-CoV-2-associated. Using the MIRA data, each spike-specific TCR was mapped to the spike region that the TCR reacts to and placed in a CD4 or CD8 class. Log10-transformed breadth and depth values were compared by one-way ANOVA with Sidak's multiple comparisons tests. Imported from immuneACCESS, the table was reduced by TCRdb to in-frame sequences with V and J called. These copies leave out some clones; in studies compared against another copy, an unresolved V gene accounts for under half, and the cause of the remainder is not known. V and J calls and clone size come straight from that table; D and trimming were deduced from the DNA. The sample table shows over 120,000 clones, and approximately 88% are seen once. Clones ranked in the top ten supply approximately 5.1% of the sample.

Broader findings and caveats from the paper: In the small 56-69-year group, the increase in depth fell short of significance, most likely because of low power. Only a handful of AZD1222 recipients were SARS-CoV-2 seropositive at baseline, limiting conclusions about previously exposed vaccinees. Reportedly, almost half of the unique spike-specific TCRs recognized epitopes lying outside the regions that are mutated in the B.1.351 and B.1.1.7 variants. Vaccine-associated CD4 TCRs spanned the whole spike protein, with dominant responses in regions 160-218 and 743-854. Because no samples from the day 14 peak response were available, repertoires could be characterized only after the peak T cell response. After two AZD1222 doses, both the breadth and the depth of spike-specific TCRs were significantly higher than at day 0 and than in MenACWY recipients. Participants were mostly white British and included more females than males, and it was suggested by the authors that clonal diversity may have been underestimated.

The chain couples TRBV30 to TRBJ1-2; D gene: possibly TRBD1, on 6 matching bases. The source was peripheral blood, collected 28 days after the second dose of the MenACWY control vaccine. The sequence was obtained from an adult who received the MenACWY meningococcal vaccine as a control. The DNA sequence is as follows: TGTGCCTGGAGTACCCGGGGGCGCGCTGGCTACACCTTC. This translates into CAWSTRGRAGYTF.